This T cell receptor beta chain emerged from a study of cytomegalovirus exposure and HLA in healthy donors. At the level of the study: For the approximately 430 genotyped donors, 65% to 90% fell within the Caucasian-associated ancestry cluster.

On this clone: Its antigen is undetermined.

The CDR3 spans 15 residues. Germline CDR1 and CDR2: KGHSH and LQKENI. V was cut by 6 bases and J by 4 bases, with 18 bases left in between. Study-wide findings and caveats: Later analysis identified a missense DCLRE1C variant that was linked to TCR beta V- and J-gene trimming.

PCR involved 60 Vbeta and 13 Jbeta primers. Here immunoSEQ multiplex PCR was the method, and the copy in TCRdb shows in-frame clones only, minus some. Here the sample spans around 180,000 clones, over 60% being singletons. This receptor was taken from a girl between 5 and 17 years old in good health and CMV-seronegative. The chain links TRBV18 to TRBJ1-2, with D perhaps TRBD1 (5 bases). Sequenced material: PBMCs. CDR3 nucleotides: TGTGCCAGCTCCCCAAAAGGGGTCTTGGGCTATGGCTACACCTTC. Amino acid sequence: CASSPKGVLGYGYTF.